Each of the 24 T cell receptor beta chains below was sequenced from the same sample in a study of post-analysis software for immune sequencing data. General study findings and limits: TRBV5-6, TRBV5-1 and TRBV20-1 belonged to a set of a few TRBV segments that were more frequent in patients than controls.

These receptors have no known antigen. Incorporated into the TCR beta cDNA libraries were unique molecular identifiers, which served to reduce PCR and sequencing biases. TCRdb called the PCR reads again in MiXCR, with one record for every CDR3 protein. The repertoire holds approximately 690,000 distinct CDR3 sequences, with approximately 60% as singletons. Sequencing was performed on blood. The receptors originated from a girl between 2 and 10 years old with multiple sclerosis.

The chain carries TRBV20-1 and TRBJ2-3; 7 bases align to TRBD2. Germline CDR1 reads DFQATT; CDR2 reads SNEGSKA (reference sequence). V lost 1 base, J lost 1 base, and 2 bases stayed unmatched. The CDR3 is 14 amino acids. The CDR3 protein is CSARASGRTDTQYF. CDR3 DNA: TGCAGTGCTAGAGCTAGCGGTCGCACAGATACGCAGTATTTT.

The CDR3 region is CASKLDRAPSTDTQYF. The CDR3 DNA reads TGCGCCAGCAAACTGGACAGGGCTCCTAGCACAGATACGCAGTATTTT. The genes are TRBV5-1 and TRBJ2-3; TRBD1 aligns across 8 bases. The length of the CDR3 is 16 residues. The trim removed 6 bases at V and 0 bases at J, leaving 9 bases unmatched. Germline V gives CDR1 SGHRS, CDR2 YFSETQ.

The chain carries TRBV10-3 and TRBJ2-7; 9 nucleotides line up with TRBD1. V lost 9 bases to trimming and J lost 3 bases; unmatched junction nucleotides: 6. The CDR3 is 13 amino acids. Germline V lookup: CDR1 ENHRY, CDR2 SYGVKD. The CDR3 here is CAITGTGNYEQYF. The CDR3 DNA sequence: TGTGCCATAACCGGGACAGGGAACTACGAGCAGTACTTC.

The gene calls are TRBV20-1 and TRBJ2-5; tentative D call: TRBD2 (6 bases). The CDR3 extends over 14 amino acids. Per germline, CDR1 DFQATT and CDR2 SNEGSKA (reference sequence). Trimming removed 5 bases from V and 2 bases from J, with 15 bases in between. CDR3 protein: CSAGPLATQETQYF. CDR3 bases: TGCAGTGCTGGGCCCCTAGCGACGCAAGAGACCCAGTACTTC.

CDR3 nucleotides: TGCGCCAGCAGGGACACCTCCACAGATACGCAGTATTTT. It yields the protein CASRDTSTDTQYF. The J gene is TRBJ2-3, the V gene TRBV4-1, with a tentative D call TRBD1 (5 bases). This CDR3 is built from 13 residues. Between the trimmed V and J ends, which lost 6 bases and 2 bases, there was a span of 9 bases. CDR1 is MGHRA, CDR2 YSYEKL, per germline.

The chain has TRBV29-1 and TRBJ2-1, with D possibly matching TRBD1 (6 bases). Germline CDR1 reads SQVTM; CDR2 reads ANQGSEA. The CDR3 totals 9 residues. V lost 4 bases and J lost 15, with 10 bases in between. For the CDR3, the DNA is TGCAGCGTTGGGACAGTTCCGTTCTTC. Encoded protein: CSVGTVPFF.

V is TRBV29-1 and J is TRBJ1-1; 7 nucleotides agree with TRBD1. V dropped 6 bases and J dropped 2; count of bases not matched to a gene: 6. Germline V gene lookup returns CDR1 SQVTM and CDR2 ANQGSEA. There are 13 residues in the CDR3. CDR3 sequence (DNA): TGCAGCGTCCAAGGGGGCCCCAACACTGAAGCTTTCTTT. Amino acids: CSVQGGPNTEAFF. The full variable domain, completed using reference TRBV29-1 and TRBJ1-1, is SAVISQKPSRDICQRGTSLTIQCQVDSQVTMMFWYRQQPGQSLTLIATANQGSEATYESGFVIDKFPISRPNLTFSTLTVSNMSPEDSSIYLCSVQGGPNTEAFFGQGTRLTVV.

This clonotype was detected only a few times. The chain joins TRBV7-9 to TRBJ2-3; a possible D gene is TRBD1 (5 bases). Trimming shortened V by 5 bases and J by 4 bases, and 10 bases separated the two germline ends. CDR3 length: 13 amino acids. Germline CDR1 SEHNR, CDR2 FQNEAQ (reference sequence). CDR3 amino acids: CASSADSPDTQYF. CDR3 bases: TGTGCCAGCAGCGCTGACAGTCCAGATACGCAGTATTTT.

The V gene is TRBV4-3, the J gene TRBJ2-1, with D perhaps given as TRBD1 or TRBD2 (5 bases each). Germline assignment: CDR1 LGHNA and CDR2 YSLEER. With 0 bases removed from V and 4 bases from J, the gap between germline ends came to 13 bases. The CDR3 runs 16 residues. The CDR3 loop is CASSQEVNGGYNEQFF. The DNA of the CDR3 is TGCGCCAGCAGCCAAGAGGTTAATGGGGGTTACAATGAGCAGTTCTTC.

This clonotype was counted a few times. V gene TRBV20-1 combines with J gene TRBJ2-1; D perhaps matches TRBD2 (6 bases). The V end lost 5 bases, the J end lost 0 bases, and 11 bases lay between the germline ends. This CDR3 contains 14 residues. CDR1 is DFQATT, CDR2 SNEGSKA, per germline (reference sequence). The CDR3 is CSAERVSSYNEQFF. Here the CDR3 DNA reads TGCAGTGCTGAGCGGGTTAGCTCCTACAATGAGCAGTTCTTC.

The CDR3 nucleotides read TGTGCCTGGAGCCCGTTGTCACCATACACTGAAGCTTTCTTT. Translating it yields CAWSPLSPYTEAFF. This rearrangement joins TRBV30 to TRBJ1-1, with D unclear. Looked up from germline, CDR1 is GTSNPN and CDR2 is SVGIG (reference sequence). V shed 3 bases and J shed 3 bases, with 14 bases lying between them. The CDR3 extends over 14 amino acids.

This chain uses TRBV7-9 with TRBJ2-3, with D unresolved. The CDR3 is made up of 13 amino acids. Germline CDR1 reads SEHNR; CDR2 reads FQNEAQ (reference sequence). V lost 3 bases and J lost 4, with 8 bases in between. The CDR3 DNA reads TGTGCCAGCAGCTTTCCCCACCCAGATACGCAGTATTTT. This sequence encodes CASSFPHPDTQYF.

This clonotype was found a few times. The chain carries TRBV7-9 and TRBJ1-6; tentative D call: TRBD1 (6 bases). CDR1 is SEHNR, CDR2 FQNEAQ, per germline (reference sequence). The CDR3 covers 17 residues. Trimming took off 0 bases at V and 7 bases at J, with 16 bases between the two ends. The DNA of the CDR3 is TGTGCCAGCAGCTTAGCCCTACAGGGAGGAGGAAATTCACCCCTCCACTTT. This translates into CASSLALQGGGNSPLHF.

The chain uses TRBV7-9 and TRBJ1-2; unclear D gene. V was cut by 4 bases and J by 6 bases, with 9 bases left in between. Germline V gene sequence: CDR1 SEHNR, CDR2 FQNEAQ (reference sequence). This CDR3 has 12 residues. The CDR3 protein is CASSSGRHGYTF. CDR3 in DNA: TGTGCCAGCAGCTCGGGCCGGCATGGCTACACCTTC.

This clonotype has a handful of counts. V gene TRBV29-1 combines with J gene TRBJ2-7; D remains ambiguous. Matching the DNA end better, TRBJ2-5 makes the J call doubtful. The CDR3 sequence is 11 residues long. CDR1 is SQVTM and CDR2 is ANQGSEA in the germline V gene. CDR3 nucleotides: TGCAGCGTTGTCGGGTTAGAGACCCAGTACTTC. This sequence encodes CSVVGLETQYF.

This sequence joins TRBV7-2 and TRBJ1-1; the D gene is possibly TRBD1 (6 bases). The CDR3 has 14 amino acids. Germline CDR1 and CDR2: SGHTA and FQGNSA. V gave up 6 bases and J gave up 6 bases, with 17 bases separating them. The CDR3 nucleotides are TGTGCCAGCAGTTCCGGACAGCCTGGTGCTGAAGCTTTCTTT. This codes for CASSSGQPGAEAFF.

The chain's CDR3 is CASSSSLGRDSNQPQHF. CDR3 DNA sequence: TGTGCCAGCAGTTCCTCTCTAGGGCGAGATAGCAATCAGCCCCAGCATTTT. The chain joins TRBV28 to TRBJ1-5; no clear D. Trimming cost V 4 bases and J 0 bases, with 16 bases left between them. The CDR3 is made up of 17 amino acids. CDR1 and CDR2 from the germline V gene are MDHEN and SYDVKM.

This clonotype was picked up a small number of times. The rearrangement uses TRBV20-1 and TRBJ2-2, with a possible D match to TRBD1 (5 bases). This CDR3 has 13 amino acids. The V end lost 6 bases, the J end lost 2 bases, and 10 bases lay between the germline ends. CDR1 and CDR2 (germline): DFQATT, SNEGSKA (reference sequence). Here the CDR3 DNA reads TGCAGTGCCATCAGGGAAAACACCGGGGAGCTGTTTTTT. The encoded protein is CSAIRENTGELFF.

This clonotype was seen more than once but under ten times. The chain combines TRBV3-1 with TRBJ2-5; no definite D call. The germline V and J ends were trimmed by 3 bases and 5 bases, with 7 bases remaining between them. Per the germline V gene, CDR1 is LGHDT and CDR2 is YNNKEL (reference sequence). CDR3 length: 12 residues. CDR3 residues: CASSQGMETQYF. The CDR3 coding sequence is TGTGCCAGCAGCCAGGGTATGGAGACCCAGTACTTC.

The chain links TRBV20-1 to TRBJ1-2; 7 positions match TRBD1. The length of the CDR3 is 13 residues. Germline V gene data show CDR1 as DFQATT and CDR2 as SNEGSKA (reference sequence). With 6 bases clipped from V and 3 bases from J, the junction kept 7 bases outside the gene matches. CDR3 in DNA: TGCAGTGCCCGGGGACAGCGATACTATGGCTACACCTTC. Residues: CSARGQRYYGYTF.

The chain uses TRBV13 and TRBJ1-5; 9 nucleotides line up with TRBD1. Looked up from germline, CDR1 is PRHDT and CDR2 is FYEKMQ (reference sequence). The length of the CDR3 is 15 residues. V lost 7 bases to trimming and J lost 2 bases; unmatched junction nucleotides: 6. The CDR3 loop reads CASNSRQGGNQPQHF. The CDR3 nucleotides read TGTGCCAGCAACTCCCGACAGGGGGGCAATCAGCCCCAGCATTTT.

The rearrangement links TRBV11-2 to TRBJ2-3, with D maybe TRBD2 (6 bases). Deletions cut 5 bases from V and 9 bases from J, with 21 bases between. This CDR3 has 15 amino acids. The V gene's germline CDR1 is SGHAT and CDR2 FQNNGV. The DNA of the CDR3 is TGTGCCAGCAGCGCCCGACTAGTGGGGCTATGGACGCAGTATTTT. This gives the protein CASSARLVGLWTQYF.

This chain joins TRBV6-6 and TRBJ1-3; 7 bases align to TRBD1. This CDR3 comprises 14 residues. CDR1 MNHNY and CDR2 SVGAGI come from the germline V gene (reference sequence). V lost 4 bases to trimming and J lost 2 bases; unmatched junction nucleotides: 2. CDR3 amino acids: CASSWDSAGNTIYF. The CDR3 bases are TGTGCCAGCAGTTGGGACAGCGCTGGAAACACCATATATTTT.

V and J are TRBV20-1 and TRBJ2-3; D ambiguous. This CDR3 spans 11 amino acids. The V end was cut by 3 bases, the J end by 7 bases, with 8 bases between. Germline V gene lookup returns CDR1 DFQATT and CDR2 SNEGSKA (reference sequence). The CDR3: CSASPPNTQYF. The CDR3 bases are TGCAGTGCTAGCCCACCCAATACGCAGTATTTT.